What follows are 16 T cell receptor beta chains derived from one specimen sequenced in a study of glioma-infiltrating T cells after dendritic cell vaccination. Generated by immunoSEQ multiplex PCR, the TCRdb table keeps only in-frame clones and is missing some. Of 65,000 or so clones listed, around 86% were seen once; the top ten hold around a tenth. Time point defined: after dendritic cell vaccination, including at tumor progression/relapse. Sequences were derived from blood, sampled after dendritic cell vaccination. The receptors originated from a human donor with glioblastoma.

V usage is TRBV7-6 and J usage is TRBJ1-4; D is ambiguous. The CDR3 runs to 14 residues. V was cut by 6 bases and J by 5 bases, with 13 bases left in between. Germline CDR1 is SGHVS and CDR2 is FNYEAQ. CDR3 DNA: TGTGCCAGCAGACCGACGGATAGCAATGAAAAACTGTTTTTT. This sequence encodes CASRPTDSNEKLFF.

This rearrangement joins TRBV5-8 to TRBJ2-5; 7 nucleotides agree with TRBD1. CDR1 and CDR2 from the germline V gene are SGHTS and YDEGEE. V trimming: 0 bases; J trimming: 1 base; junction bases outside the gene matches: 15. The CDR3 consists of 19 residues. The CDR3 is CASSLVSGTGARSQETQYF. CDR3 DNA: TGTGCCAGCAGCTTGGTATCGGGAACAGGGGCCAGAAGCCAAGAGACCCAGTACTTC.

The chain combines TRBV7-3 with TRBJ1-4, with a possible D match to TRBD1 (6 bases). Germline CDR1 is SGHTA and CDR2 is FQGTGA. The CDR3 extends over 13 amino acids. V was pared by 3 bases and J by 11 bases, with 13 bases between. The CDR3 nucleotides are TGTGCCAGCAGCTTTAGCCCGGACAGTAAACTGTTTTTT. Protein sequence: CASSFSPDSKLFF.

The CDR3 sequence: CASSPTLGRTAEAFF. The CDR3 DNA is TGCGCCAGCAGCCCTACGTTGGGGCGGACCGCTGAAGCTTTCTTT. The chain uses TRBV4-3 and TRBJ1-1; possible D gene TRBD1, 5 bases. Germline V CDR1 and CDR2: LGHNA, YSLEER. V lost 4 bases and J 6 bases, leaving 18 bases between the germline ends. This CDR3 comprises 15 residues.

This clone was found once. The chain recombines TRBV18 with TRBJ2-3; weak D call: TRBD2 (5 bases). Trimming pared 2 bases from V and 0 bases from J, leaving 9 bases between. CDR3 length: 15 amino acids. Germline V CDR1 and CDR2: KGHSH, LQKENI. The CDR3 loop reads CASSPKRGSTDTQYF. CDR3 DNA: TGTGCCAGCTCACCAAAACGGGGTAGCACAGATACGCAGTATTTT.

V and J are TRBV6-6 and TRBJ1-1; a possible D gene is TRBD1 (5 bases). Germline CDR1 MNHNY, CDR2 SVGAGI (reference sequence). This CDR3 spans 16 amino acids. V lost 6 bases and J lost 5, with 22 bases in between. The CDR3 coding sequence is TGTGCCAGCAGCCCAAATCAGTCGGGGGGAAATACTGAAGCTTTCTTT. The encoded protein is CASSPNQSGGNTEAFF.

The chain joins TRBV30 to TRBJ1-6; maybe TRBD1 (5 bases). Germline V lookup: CDR1 GTSNPN, CDR2 SVGIG (reference sequence). Trimming stripped 4 bases from V and 3 bases from J, with 10 bases between. This CDR3 spans 14 amino acids. The CDR3 coding sequence is TGTGCCTGGACGTCAGGGCTCTATAATTCACCCCTCCACTTT. Its protein is CAWTSGLYNSPLHF. Based on the CDR3 plus reference TRBV30 and TRBJ1-6, the full variable domain is SQTIHQWPATLVQPVGSPLSLECTVEGTSNPNLYWYRQAAGRGLQLLFYSVGIGQISSEVPQNLSASRPQDRQFILSSKKLLLSDSGFYLCAWTSGLYNSPLHFGNGTRLTVT.

The chain links TRBV13 to TRBJ2-7, with no clear D. Germline CDR1 PRHDT, CDR2 FYEKMQ (reference sequence). V lost 4 bases and J lost 7, with 20 bases in between. The CDR3 has 15 residues. The CDR3 is CASSSPNRFLREQYF. The CDR3 DNA follows: TGTGCCAGCAGCTCCCCCAACAGATTTCTTCGGGAGCAGTACTTC. Supplemented by reference TRBV13 and TRBJ2-7, the full variable domain reads AAGVIQSPRHLIKEKRETATLKCYPIPRHDTVYWYQQGPGQDPQFLISFYEKMQSDKGSIPDRFSAQQFSDYHSELNMSSLELGDSALYFCASSSPNRFLREQYFGPGTRLTVT.

This clone has just a few counts. V and J are TRBV7-9 and TRBJ2-5, with D maybe TRBD2 (5 bases). Germline V lookup: CDR1 SEHNR, CDR2 FQNEAQ (reference sequence). This CDR3 has 16 amino acids. Trimming removed 3 bases from V and 4 bases from J, with 18 bases in between. CDR3 sequence (DNA): TGTGCCAGCAGCTTCGACTTGCTTGGGAGTGGAGAGACCCAGTACTTC. Translation gives CASSFDLLGSGETQYF.

As for this clone: Germline is not matched at one junction end, which may reflect a read error. The chain combines TRBV30 with TRBJ1-5; D unclear. CDR1 and CDR2 (germline): GTSNPN, SVGIG (reference sequence). The CDR3 has 11 residues. As DNA, the CDR3 is TGTGCCTGGAGTGAAAGTCAGGCCCAGCATTTT. Translated: CAWSESQAQHF.

The V gene is TRBV5-1, the J gene TRBJ2-3; 7 bases map to TRBD2. The CDR3 consists of 16 residues. Trimming cost V 0 bases and J 6 bases; bases outside gene matches: 10. Germline lookup yields CDR1 SGHRS and CDR2 YFSETQ. The CDR3 reads CASSLGPAGSRDTQYF. CDR3 DNA sequence: TGCGCCAGCAGCTTGGGTCCAGCGGGAAGTCGGGATACGCAGTATTTT.

The rearrangement links TRBV19 to TRBJ2-3; TRBD2 matches at 8 bases. The CDR3 extends over 18 amino acids. The V gene end was trimmed by 5 bases and the J gene end by 6 bases; junction bases not matched to a gene: 19. CDR1 and CDR2 (germline): LNHDA, SQIVND (reference sequence). For the CDR3, the DNA is TGTGCCAGTAGTTCCGACGTGGTAAGGGCGGGAGGAATGGATACGCAGTATTTT. This gives the protein CASSSDVVRAGGMDTQYF.

This chain joins TRBV6-1 and TRBJ2-7; TRBD1 matches at 8 bases. This CDR3 comprises 14 residues. Germline V gene lookup returns CDR1 MNHNS and CDR2 SASEGT. The V segment lost 5 bases and the J segment 3 bases; nucleotides outside the gene matches: 6. The CDR3 protein is CASSPGQGIYEQYF. The CDR3 region has the DNA TGTGCCAGCAGTCCTGGACAGGGCATCTACGAGCAGTACTTC.

V is TRBV6-5 and J is TRBJ1-1, with D possibly matching TRBD1 (5 bases). Germline assignment: CDR1 MNHEY and CDR2 SVGAGI. Trimming stripped 5 bases from V and 10 bases from J, with 11 bases between. The CDR3 is made up of 11 amino acids. The CDR3 here is CASSTDTIAFF. The CDR3 DNA reads TGTGCCAGCAGTACGGACACAATAGCTTTCTTT.

This clone was seen only once. The V call is TRBV4-2, the J call TRBJ1-5, with 7 bases fitting TRBD1. The CDR3 is 16 residues long. The V and J ends lost 0 bases and 4 bases, in that order; junction bases with no gene match: 6. Germline CDR1 LGHNA, CDR2 YNFKEQ. The CDR3 here is CASSQELGQRNQPQHF. DNA of the CDR3: TGTGCCAGCAGCCAAGAATTGGGACAGCGTAATCAGCCCCAGCATTTT.

The chain carries TRBV6-1 and TRBJ2-7; TRBD1 aligns across 8 bases. Unmatched junction bases numbered 17, after V lost 10 bases and J lost 6 bases. Germline CDR1 MNHNS, CDR2 SASEGT. The CDR3 runs 15 residues. CDR3 nucleotide sequence: TGTGCCAACAGGGGGACAGACCGAGGCCAGATCGAGCAGTACTTC. This encodes CANRGTDRGQIEQYF.